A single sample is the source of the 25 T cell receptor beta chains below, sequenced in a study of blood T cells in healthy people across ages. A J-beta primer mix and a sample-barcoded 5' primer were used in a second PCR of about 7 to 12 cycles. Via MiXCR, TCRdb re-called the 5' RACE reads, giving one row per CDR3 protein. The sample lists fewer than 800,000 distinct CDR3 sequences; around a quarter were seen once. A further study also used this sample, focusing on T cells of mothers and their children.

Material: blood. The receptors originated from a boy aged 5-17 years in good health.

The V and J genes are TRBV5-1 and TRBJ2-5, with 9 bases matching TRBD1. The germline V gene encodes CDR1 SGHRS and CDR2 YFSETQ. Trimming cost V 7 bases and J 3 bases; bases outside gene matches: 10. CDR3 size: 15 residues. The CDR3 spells CASGQGFATEETQYF. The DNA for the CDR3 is TGCGCCAGCGGACAGGGGTTCGCCACGGAAGAGACCCAGTACTTC.

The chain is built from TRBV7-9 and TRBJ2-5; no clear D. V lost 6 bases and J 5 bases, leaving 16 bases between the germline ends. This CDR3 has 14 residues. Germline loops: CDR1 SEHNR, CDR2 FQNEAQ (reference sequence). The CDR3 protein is CASSSLAASETQYF. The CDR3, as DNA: TGTGCCAGCAGTTCCTTGGCGGCCTCGGAGACCCAGTACTTC.

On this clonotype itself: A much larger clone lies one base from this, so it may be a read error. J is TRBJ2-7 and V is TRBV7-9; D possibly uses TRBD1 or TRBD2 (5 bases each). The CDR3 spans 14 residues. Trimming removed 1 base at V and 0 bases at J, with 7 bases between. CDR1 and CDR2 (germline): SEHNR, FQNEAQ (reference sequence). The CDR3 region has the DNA TGTGCCAGCAGCTTAGGGGACCACTCCTACGAGCAGTACTTC. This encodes CASSLGDHSYEQYF.

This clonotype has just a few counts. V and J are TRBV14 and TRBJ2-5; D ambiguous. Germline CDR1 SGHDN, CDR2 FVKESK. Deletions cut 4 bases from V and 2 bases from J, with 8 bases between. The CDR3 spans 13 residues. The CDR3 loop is CASSPRKQETQYF. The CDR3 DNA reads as TGTGCCAGCAGCCCTCGGAAGCAAGAGACCCAGTACTTC. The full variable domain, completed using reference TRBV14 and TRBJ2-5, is EAGVTQFPSHSVIEKGQTVTLRCDPISGHDNLYWYRRVMGKEIKFLLHFVKESKQDESGMPNNRFLAERTGGTYSTLKVQPAELEDSGVYFCASSPRKQETQYFGPGTRLLVL.

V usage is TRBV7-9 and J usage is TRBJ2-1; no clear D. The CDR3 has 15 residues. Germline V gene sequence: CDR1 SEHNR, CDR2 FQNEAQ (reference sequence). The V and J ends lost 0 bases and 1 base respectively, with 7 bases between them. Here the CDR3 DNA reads TGTGCCAGCAGCTTAGCGACGGCTTCCTACAATGAGCAGTTCTTC. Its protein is CASSLATASYNEQFF.

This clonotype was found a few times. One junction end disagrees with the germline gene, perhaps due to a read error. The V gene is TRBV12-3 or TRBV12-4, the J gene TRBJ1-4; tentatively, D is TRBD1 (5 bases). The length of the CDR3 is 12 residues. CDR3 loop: CASSLYDSEPVF. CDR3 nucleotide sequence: TGTGCCAGCAGTTTGTATGACAGTGAACCGGTTTTT.

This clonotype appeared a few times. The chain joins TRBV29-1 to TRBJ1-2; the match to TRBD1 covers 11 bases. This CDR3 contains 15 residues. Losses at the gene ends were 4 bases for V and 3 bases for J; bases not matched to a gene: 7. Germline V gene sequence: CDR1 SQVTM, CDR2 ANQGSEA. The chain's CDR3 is CSVAGQGVPHYGYTF. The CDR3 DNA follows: TGCAGCGTTGCGGGACAGGGGGTTCCTCACTATGGCTACACCTTC.

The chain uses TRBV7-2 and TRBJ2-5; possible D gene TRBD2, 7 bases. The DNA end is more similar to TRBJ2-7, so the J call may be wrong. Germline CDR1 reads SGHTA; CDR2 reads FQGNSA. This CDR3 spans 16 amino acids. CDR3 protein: CASSLDWGGLPYEQYF. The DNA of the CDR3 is TGTGCCAGCAGCTTAGATTGGGGGGGGCTACCCTACGAGCAGTACTTC.

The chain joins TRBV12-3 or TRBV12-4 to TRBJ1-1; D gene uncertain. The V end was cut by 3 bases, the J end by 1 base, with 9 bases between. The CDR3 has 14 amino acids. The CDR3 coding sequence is TGTGCCAGCAGTTTTAAACGCCGGAACACTGAAGCTTTCTTT. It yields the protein CASSFKRRNTEAFF.

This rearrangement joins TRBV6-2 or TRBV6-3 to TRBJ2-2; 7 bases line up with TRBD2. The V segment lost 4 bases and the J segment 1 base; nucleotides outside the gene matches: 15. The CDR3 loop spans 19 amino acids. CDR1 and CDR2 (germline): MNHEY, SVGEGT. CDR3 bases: TGTGCCAGCAGTTCCCCGGGGGGTCGTCTGTCAGGGAACACCGGGGAGCTGTTTTTT. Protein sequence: CASSSPGGRLSGNTGELFF.

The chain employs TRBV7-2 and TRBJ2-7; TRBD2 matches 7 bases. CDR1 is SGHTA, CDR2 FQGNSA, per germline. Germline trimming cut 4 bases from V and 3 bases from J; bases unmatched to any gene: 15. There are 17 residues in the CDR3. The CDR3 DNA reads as TGTGCCAGCAGCTCTGGGAGAGCCGGTCGGACTAGCTACGAGCAGTACTTC. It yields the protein CASSSGRAGRTSYEQYF.

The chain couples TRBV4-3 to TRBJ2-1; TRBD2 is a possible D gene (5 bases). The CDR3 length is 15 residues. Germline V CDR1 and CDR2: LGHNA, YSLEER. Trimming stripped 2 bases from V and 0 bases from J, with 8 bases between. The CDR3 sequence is CASSQTSYSYNEQFF. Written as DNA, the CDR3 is TGCGCCAGCAGCCAAACTAGTTACTCCTACAATGAGCAGTTCTTC.

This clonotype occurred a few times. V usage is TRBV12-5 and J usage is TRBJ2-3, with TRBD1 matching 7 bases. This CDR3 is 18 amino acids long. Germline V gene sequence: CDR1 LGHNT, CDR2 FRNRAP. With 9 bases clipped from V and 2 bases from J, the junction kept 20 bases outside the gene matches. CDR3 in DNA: TGTGCTAGCCCCATGGGGACAGCCTTTCCCAAAAACACAGATACGCAGTATTTT. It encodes CASPMGTAFPKNTDTQYF.

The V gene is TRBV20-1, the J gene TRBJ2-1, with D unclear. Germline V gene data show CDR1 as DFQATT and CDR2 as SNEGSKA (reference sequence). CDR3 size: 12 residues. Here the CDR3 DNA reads TGCAGCGGTTCCAGCCGCTACAATGAGCAGTTCTTC. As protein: CSGSSRYNEQFF.

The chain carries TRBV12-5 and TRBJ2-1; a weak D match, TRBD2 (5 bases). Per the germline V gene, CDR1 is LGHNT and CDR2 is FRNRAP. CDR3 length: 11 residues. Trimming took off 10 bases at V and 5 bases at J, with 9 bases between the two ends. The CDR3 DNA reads TGTGCTACTGGACTGAACAATGAGCAGTTCTTC. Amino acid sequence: CATGLNNEQFF.

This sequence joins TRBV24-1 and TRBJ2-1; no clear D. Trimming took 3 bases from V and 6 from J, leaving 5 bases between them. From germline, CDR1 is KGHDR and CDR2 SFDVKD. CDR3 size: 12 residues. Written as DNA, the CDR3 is TGTGCCACCAGTGATGACTTCAATGAGCAGTTCTTC. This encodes CATSDDFNEQFF.

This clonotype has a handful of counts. CDR3 sequence: CASSWPLVAGGPNEQFF. The CDR3 DNA reads as TGTGCCAGCAGTTGGCCCCTGGTAGCGGGGGGACCCAATGAGCAGTTCTTC. The genes are TRBV6-2 or TRBV6-3 and TRBJ2-1, with TRBD2 matching over 10 bases. The length of the CDR3 is 17 residues. Per the germline V gene, CDR1 is MNHEY and CDR2 is SVGEGT. J gave up 6 bases and V 4 bases, and 12 bases lay outside the gene matches.

CDR3 sequence: CASRLTGDRGHTGGYTF. The DNA for the CDR3 is TGTGCCAGCAGACTGACGGGGGACAGGGGGCATACCGGTGGCTACACCTTC. The J gene is TRBJ1-2, the V gene TRBV3-1; TRBD1 matches 12 bases. Germline CDR1 reads LGHDT; CDR2 reads YNNKEL (reference sequence). The CDR3 sequence is 17 residues long. V shed 6 bases, J shed 7 bases, and the junction held 15 bases outside the gene matches. The full variable domain, rest sourced from reference TRBV3-1 and TRBJ1-2, is DTAVSQTPKYLVTQMGNDKSIKCEQNLGHDTMYWYKQDSKKFLKIMFSYNNKELIINETVPNRFSPKSPDKAHLNLHINSLELGDSAVYFCASRLTGDRGHTGGYTFGSGTRLTVV.

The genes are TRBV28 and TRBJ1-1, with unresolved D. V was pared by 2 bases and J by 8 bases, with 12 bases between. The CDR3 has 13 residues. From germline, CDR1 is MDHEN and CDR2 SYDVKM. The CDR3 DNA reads TGTGCCAGCAGTTTAGGCCAGTGGAGGGAAGCTTTCTTT. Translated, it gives CASSLGQWREAFF.

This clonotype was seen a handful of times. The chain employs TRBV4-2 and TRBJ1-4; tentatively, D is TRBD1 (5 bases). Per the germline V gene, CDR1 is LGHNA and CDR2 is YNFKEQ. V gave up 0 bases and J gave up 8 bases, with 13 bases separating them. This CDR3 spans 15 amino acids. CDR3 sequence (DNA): TGTGCCAGCAGCCAAGACCTGGGGGAGAGGGAAAAACTGTTTTTT. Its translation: CASSQDLGEREKLFF.

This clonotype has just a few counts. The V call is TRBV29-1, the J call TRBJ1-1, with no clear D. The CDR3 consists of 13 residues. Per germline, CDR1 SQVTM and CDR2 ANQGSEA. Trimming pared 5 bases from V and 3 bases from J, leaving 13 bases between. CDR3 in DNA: TGCAGCGTTCCTGACCTTAGGGACACTGAAGCTTTCTTT. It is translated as CSVPDLRDTEAFF.

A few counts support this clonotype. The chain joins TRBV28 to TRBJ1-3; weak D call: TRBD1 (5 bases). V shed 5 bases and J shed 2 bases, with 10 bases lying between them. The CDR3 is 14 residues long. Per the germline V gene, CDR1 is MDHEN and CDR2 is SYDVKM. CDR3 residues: CASSPQEPGNTIYF. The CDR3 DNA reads TGTGCCAGCAGTCCACAGGAGCCTGGAAACACCATATATTTT.

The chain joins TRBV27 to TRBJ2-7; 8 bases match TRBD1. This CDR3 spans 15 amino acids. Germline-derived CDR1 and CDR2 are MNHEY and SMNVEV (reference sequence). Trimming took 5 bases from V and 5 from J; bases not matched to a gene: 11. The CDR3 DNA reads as TGTGCCAGCAGTACGTGGACAGGGAGTAGTCACGAGCAGTACTTC. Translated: CASSTWTGSSHEQYF.

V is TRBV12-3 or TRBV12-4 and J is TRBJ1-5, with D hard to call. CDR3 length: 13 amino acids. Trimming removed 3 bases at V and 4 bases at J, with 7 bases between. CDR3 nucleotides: TGTGCCAGCAGTTTCAAAGGGAATCAGCCCCAGCATTTT. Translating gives CASSFKGNQPQHF.

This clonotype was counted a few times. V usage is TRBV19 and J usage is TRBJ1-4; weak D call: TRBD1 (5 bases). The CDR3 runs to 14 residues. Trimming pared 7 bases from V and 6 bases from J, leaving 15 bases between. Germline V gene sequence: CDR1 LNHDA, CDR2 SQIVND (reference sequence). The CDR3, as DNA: TGTGCCAGTAACCTAGGCGCAGGGTATGAAAAACTGTTTTTT. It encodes CASNLGAGYEKLFF.